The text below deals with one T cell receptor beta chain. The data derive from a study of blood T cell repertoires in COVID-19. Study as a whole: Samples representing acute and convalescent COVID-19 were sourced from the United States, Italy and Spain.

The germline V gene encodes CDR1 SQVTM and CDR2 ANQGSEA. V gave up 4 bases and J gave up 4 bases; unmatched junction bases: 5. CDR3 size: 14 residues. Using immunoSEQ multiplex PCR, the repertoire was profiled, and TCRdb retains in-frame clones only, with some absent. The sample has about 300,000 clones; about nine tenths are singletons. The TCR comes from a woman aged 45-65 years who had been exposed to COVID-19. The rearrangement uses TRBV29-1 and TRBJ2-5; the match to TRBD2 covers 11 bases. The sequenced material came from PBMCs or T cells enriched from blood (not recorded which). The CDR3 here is CSVGSGGARETQYF. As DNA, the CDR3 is TGCAGCGTTGGTAGCGGGGGGGCCCGAGAGACCCAGTACTTC.